Described below is a single T cell receptor (beta chain) sequence and its context. No cognate antigen has been identified for it. Per-base quality was not reported, and no clone a single base away is much larger than it. This specimen belongs to a study of control samples from healthy donors and cancer patients (dated by TCRdb to about 2020). The receptor library was made with the immunoSEQ multiplex PCR assay. TCRdb holds this immuneACCESS table with in-frame rearrangements only. Some clones are missing; in checked studies, unresolved V genes explain under half, and the rest has no known cause. The sample yields around 120,000 clones; roughly 86% were counted once. Jointly, the top ten make up roughly 2.8% of the sample. Reading the germline V gene gives CDR1 SGHVS and CDR2 FQNEAQ. V is cut by 5 bases and J by 2 bases, and the space between the germline ends is 18 bases. The CDR3, from cysteine to phenylalanine, totals 16 residues. The DNA shown is the 48-base CDR3, in frame from base 1.

The rearranged chain carries TRBV7-8 and TRBJ1-2; the best D guess is TRBD1, with 6 bases matching. The clonotype was recovered from a man aged 60-69 years in good health. The sequenced material came from blood. The DNA reads as follows: TGTGCCAGCAGCCCCGGCCAGGGGCTACCGAACTATGGCTACACCTTC. Translated, it gives CASSPGQGLPNYGYTF.